Given below is one TCR beta chain in context. Its target is unknown. This sample also contains other DNA sequences that code for the same CDR3. The protocol was immunoSEQ multiplex PCR, while the TCRdb copy is restricted to in-frame clones and leaves out a portion. The table has 2,500,000 or so clones, 85% to 95% seen once. From germline, CDR1 is LNHDA and CDR2 SQIVND (reference sequence). There are 16 residues in the CDR3. J gave up 0 bases and V 3 bases, and 3 bases lay outside the gene matches. These data are taken from a study of shared clonotypes between healthy human individuals. Study-level points and caveats: Generally, naive subsets came out with larger estimated richness than memory subsets.

Sequencing input: naive CD4+ T cells from PBMCs. Subset reported: CD45RA+ positively selected. The chain couples TRBV19 to TRBJ2-2; the match to TRBD1 covers 8 bases. The TCR was taken from a man younger than 35 in good health. Some clones in this sample may be carry-over from other donors' samples. In DNA, the CDR3 is TGTGCCAGTAGTATCCGACAGGGGTCGAACACCGGGGAGCTGTTTTTT. This gives the protein CASSIRQGSNTGELFF. The full variable domain, its missing parts supplied by reference TRBV19 and TRBJ2-2, is DGGITQSPKYLFRKEGQNVTLSCEQNLNHDAMYWYRQDPGQGLRLIYYSQIVNDFQKGDIAEGYSVSREKKESFPLTVTSAQKNPTAFYLCASSIRQGSNTGELFFGEGSRLTVL.